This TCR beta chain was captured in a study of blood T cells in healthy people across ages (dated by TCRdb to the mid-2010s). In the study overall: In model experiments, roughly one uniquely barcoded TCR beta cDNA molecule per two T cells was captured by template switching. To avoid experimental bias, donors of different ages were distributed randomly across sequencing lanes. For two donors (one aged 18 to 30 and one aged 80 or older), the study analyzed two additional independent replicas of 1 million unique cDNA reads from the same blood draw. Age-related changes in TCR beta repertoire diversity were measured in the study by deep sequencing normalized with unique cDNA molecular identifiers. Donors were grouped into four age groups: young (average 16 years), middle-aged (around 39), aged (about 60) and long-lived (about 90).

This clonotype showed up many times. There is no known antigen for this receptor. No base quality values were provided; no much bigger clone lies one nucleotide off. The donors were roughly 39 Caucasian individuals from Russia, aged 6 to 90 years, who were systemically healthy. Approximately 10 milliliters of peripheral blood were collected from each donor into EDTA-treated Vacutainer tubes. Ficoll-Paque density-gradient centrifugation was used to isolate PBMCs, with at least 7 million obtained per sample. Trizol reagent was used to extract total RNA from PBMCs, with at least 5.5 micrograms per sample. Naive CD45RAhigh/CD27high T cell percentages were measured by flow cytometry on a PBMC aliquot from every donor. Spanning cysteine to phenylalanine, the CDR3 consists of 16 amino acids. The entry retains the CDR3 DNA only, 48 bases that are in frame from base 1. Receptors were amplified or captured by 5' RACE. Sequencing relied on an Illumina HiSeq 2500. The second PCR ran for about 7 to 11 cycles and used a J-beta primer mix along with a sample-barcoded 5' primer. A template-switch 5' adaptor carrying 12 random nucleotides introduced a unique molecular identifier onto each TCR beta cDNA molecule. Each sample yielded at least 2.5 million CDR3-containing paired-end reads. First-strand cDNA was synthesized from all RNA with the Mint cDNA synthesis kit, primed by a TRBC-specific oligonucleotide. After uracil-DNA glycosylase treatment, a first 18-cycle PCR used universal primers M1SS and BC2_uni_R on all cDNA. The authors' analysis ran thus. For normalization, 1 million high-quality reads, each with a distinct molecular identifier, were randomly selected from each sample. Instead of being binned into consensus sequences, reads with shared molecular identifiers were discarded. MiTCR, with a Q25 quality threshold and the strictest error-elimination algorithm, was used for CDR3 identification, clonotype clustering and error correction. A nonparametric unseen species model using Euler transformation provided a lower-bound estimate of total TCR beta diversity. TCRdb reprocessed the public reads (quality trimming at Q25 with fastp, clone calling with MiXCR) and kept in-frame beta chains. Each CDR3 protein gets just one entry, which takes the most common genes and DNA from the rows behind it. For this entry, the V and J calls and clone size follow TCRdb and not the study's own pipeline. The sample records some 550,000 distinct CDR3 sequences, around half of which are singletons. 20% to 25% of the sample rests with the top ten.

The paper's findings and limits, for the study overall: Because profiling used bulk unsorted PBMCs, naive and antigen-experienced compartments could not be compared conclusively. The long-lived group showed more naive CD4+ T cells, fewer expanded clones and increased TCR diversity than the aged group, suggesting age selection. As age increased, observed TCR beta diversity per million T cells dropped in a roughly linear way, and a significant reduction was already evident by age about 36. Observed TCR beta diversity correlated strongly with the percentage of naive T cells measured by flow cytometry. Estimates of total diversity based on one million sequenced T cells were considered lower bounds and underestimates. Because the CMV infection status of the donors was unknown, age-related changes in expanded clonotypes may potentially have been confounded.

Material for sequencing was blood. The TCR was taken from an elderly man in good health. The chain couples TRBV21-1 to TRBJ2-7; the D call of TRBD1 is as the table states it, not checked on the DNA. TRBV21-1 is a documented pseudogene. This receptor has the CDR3 CASSKGGQVAAYEQYF. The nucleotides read TGTGCCAGCAGCAAAGGGGGACAGGTGGCGGCCTACGAGCAGTACTTC.